This T cell receptor (beta chain) appears in the sequencing data of a study of T-cell reconstitution after alpha-beta-depleted transplantation in children. V shed 2 bases and J 0 bases; nucleotides not matched to a gene: 4. Germline V CDR1 and CDR2: MGHRA, YSYEKL. This CDR3 contains 15 residues. Unique molecular identifiers were built into the TCRbeta library. TCRdb processed the PCR reads anew with MiXCR; each CDR3 protein has one entry. The sample carries around 45,000 distinct CDR3 sequences, roughly 52% recorded once. The sample was peripheral blood, taken before TCRalphabeta/CD19-depleted stem cell transplant. The sequence was collected from a boy under two years old with SCID, due to receive a stem cell transplant. V and J are TRBV4-1 and TRBJ2-7; TRBD1 matches at 7 bases. CDR3 nucleotide sequence: TGCGCCAGCAGCCAACCGGGACAGATCTCCTACGAGCAGTACTTC. It is translated as CASSQPGQISYEQYF.